The 10 T cell receptor beta chains in this list originate from one sample, sequenced in a study of blood T cell repertoires in COVID-19. Clones were read by immunoSEQ multiplex PCR, and TCRdb kept only the in-frame ones, dropping some. Among more than 85,000 clones listed, roughly 80% were seen once. Sequenced sample: peripheral blood. The receptors originated from a woman aged 45-65 years with acute or convalescent COVID-19.

The CDR3 region is CASSRDSYNQPQHF. The CDR3 nucleotides read TGTGCCAGCAGTCGTGACAGCTACAATCAGCCCCAGCATTTT. This chain connects TRBV2 to TRBJ1-5, with D perhaps matching TRBD1 (5 bases). CDR3 length equals 14 residues. The V gene lost 5 bases and the J gene lost 3 bases, with 11 bases spanning the gap. Germline loops: CDR1 SNHLY, CDR2 FYNNEI. The full variable domain, with the rest looked up from reference TRBV2 and TRBJ1-5, is EPEVTQTPSHQVTQMGQEVILRCVPISNHLYFYWYRQILGQKVEFLVSFYNNEISEKSEIFDDQFSVERPDGSNFTLKIRSTKLEDSAMYFCASSRDSYNQPQHFGDGTRLSIL.

The V gene is TRBV28, the J gene TRBJ2-7, with 10 positions matching TRBD1. V dropped 5 bases and J dropped 3; count of bases not matched to a gene: 4. This CDR3 is built from 14 residues. The germline V gene has CDR1 MDHEN and CDR2 SYDVKM. The CDR3 sequence: CASSGRTGGYEQYF. The DNA of the CDR3 is TGTGCCAGCAGTGGTCGGACAGGGGGCTACGAGCAGTACTTC.

The chain carries TRBV4-3 and TRBJ1-2, with TRBD1 as a possible D gene (5 bases). The CDR3 consists of 15 residues. V lost 0 bases to trimming and J lost 8 bases, with 16 bases between them. Germline loops: CDR1 LGHNA, CDR2 YSLEER. The CDR3 here is CASSQDRQSRGGYTF. The CDR3 nucleotides are TGCGCCAGCAGCCAAGATCGGCAGTCCCGGGGGGGCTACACCTTC.

The V and J genes are TRBV5-4 and TRBJ2-2; 7 positions agree with TRBD2. The junction had 9 bases not matched to a gene; V was cut back by 3 bases and J by 7 bases. The CDR3 sequence is 15 residues long. Germline loops: CDR1 SGHNT, CDR2 YYREEE (reference sequence). The CDR3: CASSSGGRGGGELFF. CDR3 DNA: TGTGCCAGCAGCTCGGGAGGTCGGGGAGGCGGGGAGCTGTTTTTT. The full variable domain, rest sourced from reference TRBV5-4 and TRBJ2-2, is ETGVTQSPTHLIKTRGQQVTLRCSSQSGHNTVSWYQQALGQGPQFIFQYYREEENGRGNFPPRFSGLQFPNYSSELNVNALELDDSALYLCASSSGGRGGGELFFGEGSRLTVL.

The rearrangement joins TRBV19 to TRBJ1-5; the match to TRBD1 covers 9 bases. The CDR3 sequence is 15 residues long. With 3 bases clipped from V and 5 bases from J, the junction kept 5 bases outside the gene matches. Germline CDR1 and CDR2: LNHDA and SQIVND (reference sequence). CDR3 nucleotides: TGTGCCAGTAGTATCAAACGGACAGGGGATCAGCCCCAGCATTTT. The encoded protein is CASSIKRTGDQPQHF.

The CDR3 DNA follows: TGTGCCAGCACGGGTGGTATCGACCAAGAGACCCAGTACTTC. Amino acids: CASTGGIDQETQYF. This chain links TRBV9 with TRBJ2-5, with D uncertain. Trimming took 6 bases from V and 0 from J, leaving 12 bases between them. This CDR3 has 14 amino acids. CDR1 and CDR2 from the germline V gene are SGDLS and YYNGEE.

The count of this clone is one. J is TRBJ1-2 and V is TRBV10-3; D is uncertain. The length of the CDR3 is 13 residues. The V gene lost 3 bases and the J gene lost 4 bases, with 9 bases spanning the gap. The germline V gene encodes CDR1 ENHRY and CDR2 SYGVKD. CDR3 in DNA: TGTGCCATCAGTGAATCGGTTGGCTATGGCTACACCTTC. Translated, it gives CAISESVGYGYTF.

The rearrangement joins TRBV14 to TRBJ2-2, with 7 bases identical to TRBD2. Trimming removed 3 bases from V and 4 bases from J; junction bases left unmatched: 8. Looked up from germline, CDR1 is SGHDN and CDR2 is FVKESK. The CDR3 totals 16 residues. The CDR3 nucleotides are TGTGCCAGCAGCCAGTTTCTAGCGGCGTCCACCGGGGAGCTGTTTTTT. Amino acids: CASSQFLAASTGELFF. The variable domain in full, completed from reference TRBV14 and TRBJ2-2, reads EAGVTQFPSHSVIEKGQTVTLRCDPISGHDNLYWYRRVMGKEIKFLLHFVKESKQDESGMPNNRFLAERTGGTYSTLKVQPAELEDSGVYFCASSQFLAASTGELFFGEGSRLTVL.

Here the CDR3 reads CASSLEGDLRSPLHF. The CDR3 DNA follows: TGTGCCAGCAGCTTGGAGGGGGACCTCCGTTCACCCCTCCACTTT. The chain combines TRBV5-4 with TRBJ1-6; possibly TRBD1 for D (6 bases). Germline V gene lookup returns CDR1 SGHNT and CDR2 YYREEE (reference sequence). V was cut by 0 bases and J by 9 bases, with 13 bases left in between. This CDR3 has 15 residues.

This CDR3 reads CASSSRQGSTGELFF. In nucleotides, the CDR3 is TGTGCCAGCAGCTCAAGACAGGGCTCCACCGGGGAGCTGTTTTTT. The chain links TRBV7-3 to TRBJ2-2, with 7 bases identical to TRBD1. V shed 4 bases, J shed 4 bases, and the junction held 6 bases outside the gene matches. CDR1 is SGHTA and CDR2 is FQGTGA in the germline V gene. The CDR3 extends over 15 amino acids.